These T cell receptor beta chains were read from a single sample in a study of Graves' ophthalmopathy and Graves' hyperthyroidism. TCRdb reanalysed the multiplex PCR reads using MiXCR and keeps one entry per CDR3 protein. The sample holds 600,000 to 950,000 distinct CDR3 sequences; 35% to 50% are singletons and the top ten take approximately 43%. The sequencing input was peripheral blood. Receptors were obtained from an adult man with Graves' ophthalmopathy. CDR3s include the opening cysteine and the closing phenylalanine or tryptophan. The order of the fields is J gene, clone size, D gene, V gene, CDR3 protein, CDR3 DNA. A D gene is named only where the DNA matches it firmly. Some rows have no size entry. The others give once, few or many, or a class for an expanded clone.

J: TRBJ1-2; size: NA; D: TRBD1; V: TRBV20-1; CDR3: CSATNPGQANYGYTF; DNA: TGCAGTGCCACCAACCCCGGACAGGCTAACTATGGCTACACCTTC
J: TRBJ2-5; size: few; D: NA; V: TRBV9; CDR3: CASSVEGLGHLQETQYF; DNA: TGTGCCAGCAGCGTAGAAGGGTTAGGACACCTACAAGAGACCCAGTACTTC
J: TRBJ1-1; size: many; D: NA; V: TRBV29-1; CDR3: CSGESPANTEAFF; DNA: TGCAGCGGAGAAAGTCCAGCGAACACTGAAGCTTTCTTT
J: TRBJ2-7; size: many; D: NA; V: TRBV20-1; CDR3: CGGTSDFHEQYF; DNA: TGCGGAGGGACATCCGACTTCCACGAGCAGTACTTC
J: TRBJ2-7; size: few; D: NA; V: TRBV7-8; CDR3: CASSPQKRHEQYF; DNA: TGTGCCAGCAGCCCTCAGAAGAGGCACGAGCAGTACTTC
J: TRBJ1-2; size: few; D: TRBD1; V: TRBV3-1; CDR3: CASSHRQGGGYGYTF; DNA: TGTGCCAGCAGCCACCGACAGGGGGGAGGCTATGGCTACACCTTC
J: TRBJ1-6; size: NA; D: NA; V: TRBV5-1; CDR3: CASSLEGRLPLHF; DNA: TGTGCCAGCAGCTTGGAGGGGCGGTTACCCCTCCACTTT
J: TRBJ2-6; size: NA; D: NA; V: TRBV9; CDR3: CASSVKGANVLTF; DNA: TGTGCCAGCAGCGTCAAGGGGGCCAACGTCCTGACTTTC
J: TRBJ1-6; size: NA; D: NA; V: TRBV2; CDR3: CASSQVPRANSPLHF; DNA: TGTGCCAGCAGCCAAGTCCCCAGGGCCAATTCACCCCTCCACTTT
J: TRBJ2-5; size: once; D: NA; V: TRBV25-1; CDR3: CASSSGTGGLADPSKETQYF; DNA: TGTGCCAGCAGTTCCGGGACAGGGGGACTAGCGGACCCGTCCAAAGAGACCCAGTACTTC
J: TRBJ1-6; size: many; D: NA; V: TRBV7-3; CDR3: CASSLTAFYNSPLHF; DNA: TGTGCCAGCAGCTTGACAGCTTTTTATAATTCACCCCTCCACTTT
J: TRBJ1-4; size: NA; D: NA; V: TRBV7-9; CDR3: CASSLLDSDEKLFF; DNA: TGTGCCAGCAGCTTGTTGGACAGTGATGAAAAACTGTTTTTT
J: TRBJ2-6; size: few; D: NA; V: TRBV7-9; CDR3: CASSRGGTTYSGANVLTF; DNA: TGTGCCAGCAGCCGCGGGGGCACCACGTACTCTGGGGCCAACGTCCTGACTTTC
J: TRBJ1-4; size: NA; D: NA; V: TRBV20-1; CDR3: CSATTGTTNEKLFF; DNA: TGCAGTGCTACCACCGGGACAACTAATGAAAAACTGTTTTTT
J: TRBJ1-1; size: NA; D: NA; V: TRBV5-6; CDR3: CASSLERANLEAFF; DNA: TGTGCCAGCAGCTTGGAACGTGCGAACCTTGAAGCTTTCTTT
J: TRBJ2-7; size: NA; D: NA; V: TRBV5-1; CDR3: CASSRETGYEQYF; DNA: TGCGCCAGCAGCAGGGAAACAGGGTACGAGCAGTACTTC
J: TRBJ2-7; size: few; D: NA; V: TRBV6-6; CDR3: CASSYLAPGQGHEQYF; DNA: TGTGCCAGCAGTTACTTAGCGCCGGGACAAGGGCACGAGCAGTACTTC
J: TRBJ1-2; size: NA; D: TRBD1; V: TRBV5-5; CDR3: CASNNHRTGANYGYTF; DNA: TGTGCCAGCAACAACCACAGGACAGGGGCCAACTATGGCTACACCTTC
J: TRBJ1-1; size: NA; D: TRBD1; V: TRBV19; CDR3: CASSEAGGAAFF; DNA: TGTGCCAGTAGTGAGGCAGGGGGCGCAGCTTTCTTT
J: TRBJ1-1; size: NA; D: NA; V: TRBV29-1; CDR3: CSVVQGAGNTEAFF; DNA: TGCAGCGTTGTCCAAGGGGCTGGAAACACTGAAGCTTTCTTT
J: TRBJ2-3; size: NA; D: TRBD2; V: TRBV7-8; CDR3: CASGWTSGRDTQYF; DNA: TGTGCCAGCGGATGGACTAGCGGGAGAGATACGCAGTATTTT
J: TRBJ2-7; size: NA; D: NA; V: TRBV10-3; CDR3: CAISESARGRHEQYF; DNA: TGTGCCATCAGTGAGTCGGCCAGGGGACGCCACGAGCAGTACTTC
J: TRBJ1-4; size: many; D: NA; V: TRBV9; CDR3: CASSVGDEKLFF; DNA: TGTGCCAGCAGTGTTGGGGACGAAAAACTGTTTTTT
J: TRBJ1-5; size: NA; D: NA; V: TRBV25-1; CDR3: CASSFSRQIYSNQPQHF; DNA: TGTGCCAGCAGTTTTAGTCGACAGATTTATAGCAATCAGCCCCAGCATTTT
J: TRBJ1-2; size: NA; D: TRBD1; V: TRBV15; CDR3: CTSSTRQGNYGYTF; DNA: TGTACCAGTAGTACCCGACAGGGGAACTATGGCTACACCTTC
J: TRBJ1-1; size: NA; D: NA; V: TRBV12-3/TRBV12-4; CDR3: CASSLTGPGSTEAFF; DNA: TGTGCCAGCAGTTTAACCGGACCGGGCTCCACTGAAGCTTTCTTT
J: TRBJ2-3; size: NA; D: NA; V: TRBV14; CDR3: CASSQVGVITDTQYF; DNA: TGTGCCAGCAGCCAAGTTGGGGTTATAACAGATACGCAGTATTTT
J: TRBJ2-5; size: few; D: NA; V: TRBV7-2; CDR3: CASSLPWQQETQYF; DNA: TGTGCCAGCAGCTTACCGTGGCAGCAAGAGACCCAGTACTTC